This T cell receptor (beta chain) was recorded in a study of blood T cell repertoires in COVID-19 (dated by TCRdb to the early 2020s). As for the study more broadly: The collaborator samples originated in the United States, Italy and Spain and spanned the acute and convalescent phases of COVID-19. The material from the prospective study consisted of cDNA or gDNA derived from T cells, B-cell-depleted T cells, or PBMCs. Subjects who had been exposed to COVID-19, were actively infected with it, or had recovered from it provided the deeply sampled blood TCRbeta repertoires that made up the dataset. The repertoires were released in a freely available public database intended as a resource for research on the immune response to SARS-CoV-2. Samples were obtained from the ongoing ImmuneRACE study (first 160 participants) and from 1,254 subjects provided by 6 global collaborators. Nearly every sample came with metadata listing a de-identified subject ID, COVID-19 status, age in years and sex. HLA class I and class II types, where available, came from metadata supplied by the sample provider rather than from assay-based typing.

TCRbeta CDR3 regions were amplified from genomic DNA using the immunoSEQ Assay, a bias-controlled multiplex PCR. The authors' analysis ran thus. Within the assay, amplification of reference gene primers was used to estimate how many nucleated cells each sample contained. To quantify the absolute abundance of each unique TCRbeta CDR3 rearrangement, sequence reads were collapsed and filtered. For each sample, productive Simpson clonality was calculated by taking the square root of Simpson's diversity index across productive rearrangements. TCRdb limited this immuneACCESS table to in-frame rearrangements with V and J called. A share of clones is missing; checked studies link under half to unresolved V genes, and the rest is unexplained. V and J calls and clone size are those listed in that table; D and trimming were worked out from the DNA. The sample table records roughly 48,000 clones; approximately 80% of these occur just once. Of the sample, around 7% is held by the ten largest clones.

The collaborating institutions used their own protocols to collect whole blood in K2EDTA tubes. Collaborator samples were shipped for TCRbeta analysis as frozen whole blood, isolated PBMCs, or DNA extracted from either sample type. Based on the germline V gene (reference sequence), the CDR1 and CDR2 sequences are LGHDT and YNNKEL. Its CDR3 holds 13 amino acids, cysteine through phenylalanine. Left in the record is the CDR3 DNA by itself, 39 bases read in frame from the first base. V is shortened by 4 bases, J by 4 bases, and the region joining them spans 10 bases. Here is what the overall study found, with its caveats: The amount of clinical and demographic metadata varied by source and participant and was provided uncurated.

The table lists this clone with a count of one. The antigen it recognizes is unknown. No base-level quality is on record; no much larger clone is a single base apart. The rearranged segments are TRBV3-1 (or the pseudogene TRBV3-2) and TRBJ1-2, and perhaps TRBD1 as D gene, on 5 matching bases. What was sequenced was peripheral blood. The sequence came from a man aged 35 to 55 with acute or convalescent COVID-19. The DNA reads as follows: TGTGCCAGCAGCCCCTCGGGGGGCTATGGCTACACCTTC. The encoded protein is CASSPSGGYGYTF.